Given below is one TCR beta chain in context. As yet, its antigen is unknown. These data come from a study of beta chain features in type 1 diabetes. Study-wide findings and caveats: TCRB CDR3 length was moderately but significantly reduced in all four CD4+ subsets of Type 1 diabetes patients. Among patients, naive, central memory and Treg TCRB repertoires appeared more similar than among healthy donors.

One heparinised draw of blood, averaging about 116 mL, came from each donor. The investigators reverse transcribed all of the isolated RNA, so they sequenced expressed TCRB transcripts. Each sample of naive, central memory or regulatory T cells had, on average, roughly 3.5 million reads. Using immunoSEQ multiplex PCR, the repertoire was profiled, and TCRdb retains in-frame clones only, with some absent. Among 640,000 or so clones listed, more than 13% were seen once. V was trimmed by 2 bases and J by 3 bases, leaving 11 bases between them. In germline, CDR1 is KGHSY, CDR2 FQNENV. This CDR3 is built from 14 residues.

Specimen: naive CD4+ T cells from blood. The receptor was derived from a man aged 18 to 30 with type 1 diabetes. V usage is TRBV16 and J usage is TRBJ2-7; D is unresolved. CDR3 in amino acids: CASSQRSTDYEQYF. Written as DNA, the CDR3 is TGTGCCAGCAGCCAACGGTCCACTGACTACGAGCAGTACTTC.